The 9 T cell receptor beta chains below all came from one sample that was sequenced in a study of PD-1 blockade in classical Hodgkin lymphoma. Sequenced by immunoSEQ multiplex PCR; TCRdb stores in-frame clones only, minus some. The sample consists of roughly 13,000 clones, around four fifths of them appearing once. Exposure to brentuximab vedotin varied, and each patient had relapsed following autologous stem cell transplantation. This specimen was peripheral blood mononuclear cells (PBMCs), taken before the second cycle of nivolumab. These receptors were taken from a human donor with classical Hodgkin lymphoma.

The chain recombines TRBV5-1 with TRBJ1-3; D ambiguous. The CDR3 runs 16 residues. V was cut by 0 bases and J by 0 bases, with 10 bases left in between. The germline gives CDR1 SGHRS, CDR2 YFSETQ. CDR3 residues: CASSLAGPSSGNTIYF. The CDR3 DNA reads TGCGCCAGCAGCTTGGCCGGCCCCAGCTCTGGAAACACCATATATTTT.

The V gene is TRBV5-1, the J gene TRBJ1-3; TRBD1 might be the D (5 bases). CDR1 SGHRS and CDR2 YFSETQ come from the germline V gene. V shed 4 bases and J shed 4 bases, with 15 bases lying between them. The CDR3 runs to 15 residues. CDR3 protein: CASSMDSGTGNTIYF. The CDR3 region has the DNA TGCGCCAGCAGCATGGATTCAGGGACGGGAAACACCATATATTTT.

The chain employs TRBV9 and TRBJ1-4, with TRBD1 matching over 7 bases. The CDR3 consists of 16 residues. The germline CDR1 and CDR2 sequences are SGDLS and YYNGEE. With V trimmed by 1 base and J by 3 bases, 6 bases remained unmatched. CDR3 amino acids: CASSVRDRAPNEKLFF. DNA of the CDR3: TGTGCCAGCAGCGTACGCGACAGGGCCCCTAATGAAAAACTGTTTTTT.

The chain combines TRBV19 with TRBJ1-1; 11 nucleotides align to TRBD1. J lost 0 bases, V lost 7 bases, and 10 bases had no gene match. The CDR3 loop spans 17 amino acids. Germline loops: CDR1 LNHDA, CDR2 SQIVND (reference sequence). DNA for the CDR3: TGTGCCAGTACCCGGACAGGGGGCATCGGAATGAACACTGAAGCTTTCTTT. Encoded protein: CASTRTGGIGMNTEAFF.

The V call is TRBV4-3, the J call TRBJ1-2, with 9 positions matching TRBD1. Trimming at V came to 2 bases and at J to 8 bases, leaving 6 bases not matched to a gene. The CDR3 loop spans 14 amino acids. Germline lookup yields CDR1 LGHNA and CDR2 YSLEER. The CDR3 protein is CASSQNRGLGGYTF. The CDR3, as DNA: TGCGCCAGCAGCCAAAACAGGGGGCTCGGCGGCTACACCTTC.

The rearrangement links TRBV14 to TRBJ2-6; D gene uncertain. V lost 6 bases, J lost 0 bases, and 3 bases lay in between. Germline CDR1 SGHDN, CDR2 FVKESK. The CDR3 has 13 amino acids. CDR3 nucleotides: TGTGCCAGCAGTTACTCTGGGGCCAACGTCCTGACTTTC. Translating it yields CASSYSGANVLTF. Variable domain in full (rest from reference TRBV14 and TRBJ2-6): EAGVTQFPSHSVIEKGQTVTLRCDPISGHDNLYWYRRVMGKEIKFLLHFVKESKQDESGMPNNRFLAERTGGTYSTLKVQPAELEDSGVYFCASSYSGANVLTFGAGSRLTVL.

The rearrangement uses TRBV6-5 and TRBJ2-7, with 11 bases identical to TRBD2. Per germline, CDR1 MNHEY and CDR2 SVGAGI. Germline trimming cut 5 bases from V and 3 bases from J; bases unmatched to any gene: 6. The length of the CDR3 is 15 residues. DNA for the CDR3: TGTGCCAGCAGTCCTGGGACTAGCGGAAGCTACGAGCAGTACTTC. It translates to CASSPGTSGSYEQYF.

This rearrangement joins TRBV27 to TRBJ1-5; 12 bases match TRBD1. Germline V CDR1 and CDR2: MNHEY, SMNVEV (reference sequence). This CDR3 contains 16 residues. The V gene end was trimmed by 1 base and the J gene end by 5 bases; junction bases not matched to a gene: 3. This CDR3 is CASSLYGTGGYQPQHF. CDR3 sequence (DNA): TGTGCCAGCAGTTTATACGGGACAGGGGGCTATCAGCCCCAGCATTTT.

The rearrangement uses TRBV7-8 and TRBJ2-2, with a possible D match to TRBD2 (5 bases). Trimming stripped 4 bases from V and 2 bases from J, with 14 bases between. Germline V gene lookup returns CDR1 SGHVS and CDR2 FQNEAQ. The CDR3 contains 16 residues. The CDR3 DNA sequence: TGTGCCAGCAGCTCCCGTGCCGGGGAAAACACCGGGGAGCTGTTTTTT. Translating it yields CASSSRAGENTGELFF.